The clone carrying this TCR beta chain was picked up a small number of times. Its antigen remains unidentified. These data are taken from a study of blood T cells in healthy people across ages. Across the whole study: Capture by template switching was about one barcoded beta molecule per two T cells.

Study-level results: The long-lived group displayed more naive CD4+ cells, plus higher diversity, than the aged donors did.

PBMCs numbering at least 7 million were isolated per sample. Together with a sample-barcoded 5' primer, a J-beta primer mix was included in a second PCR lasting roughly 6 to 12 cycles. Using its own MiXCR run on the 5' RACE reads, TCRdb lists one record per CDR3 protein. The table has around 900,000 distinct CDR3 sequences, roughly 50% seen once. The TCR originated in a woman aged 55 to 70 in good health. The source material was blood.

The CDR3 here is CASSQGGGRIFEQYF. CDR3 nucleotides: TGCGCCAGCAGCCAAGGGGGAGGGCGTATTTTCGAGCAGTACTTC. V and J are TRBV4-1 and TRBJ2-7; 7 bases match TRBD2. CDR1 is MGHRA, CDR2 YSYEKL, per germline. CDR3 length equals 15 residues. Unmatched junction bases numbered 9, after V lost 1 base and J lost 6 bases.